Listed below are T cell receptor beta chains from one sample, sequenced in a study of blood T cell repertoires in COVID-19. Only in-frame clones appear in the TCRdb table, and some are missing; sequencing was by immunoSEQ multiplex PCR. The sample includes approximately 9,200 clones, approximately 87% seen only once; the top ten take around 10%. Material for sequencing was peripheral blood. The origin of the receptors is a man aged 60-69 years with acute or convalescent COVID-19. The CDR3 runs from the conserved cysteine through the conserved F or W. Each record gives: clone size, D gene, V gene, CDR3 length, J gene, CDR3 DNA, CDR3 protein. The D gene is left open where the match is weak. Clone size is given for some rows only: seen once, a few or many times, or a class if the clone is expanded.

clone size: NA; D gene: TRBD2; V gene: TRBV15; CDR3 length: 17; J gene: TRBJ2-7; CDR3 DNA: TGTGCCACCAGCAGAGGGACTAGCGGGAGGGGGATCTACGAGCAGTACTTC; CDR3 protein: CATSRGTSGRGIYEQYF
clone size: once; D gene: TRBD1; V gene: TRBV28; CDR3 length: 13; J gene: TRBJ2-4; CDR3 DNA: TGTGCCAGCAGTTTTTCACAGGGGAACATTCAGTACTTC; CDR3 protein: CASSFSQGNIQYF
clone size: NA; D gene: TRBD2; V gene: TRBV30; CDR3 length: 14; J gene: TRBJ2-7; CDR3 DNA: TGTGCCTGGAGTGTGCAAGCGGGAAGTTACGAGCAGTACTTC; CDR3 protein: CAWSVQAGSYEQYF
clone size: NA; D gene: TRBD2; V gene: TRBV5-1; CDR3 length: 15; J gene: TRBJ2-1; CDR3 DNA: TGCGCCAGCAGCTTGGGACTCGGGGGGGCAGATGAGCAGTTCTTC; CDR3 protein: CASSLGLGGADEQFF
clone size: NA; D gene: TRBD2; V gene: TRBV7-6; CDR3 length: 18; J gene: TRBJ2-2; CDR3 DNA: TGTGCCAGCAGCGCAGTGGGGCTAGCGGGGACGTCCACCGGGGAGCTGTTTTTT; CDR3 protein: CASSAVGLAGTSTGELFF
clone size: NA; D gene: NA; V gene: TRBV24-1; CDR3 length: 15; J gene: TRBJ2-1; CDR3 DNA: TGTGCCACCAGTGACACCCAGGTCGGATACAATGAGCAGTTCTTC; CDR3 protein: CATSDTQVGYNEQFF
clone size: NA; D gene: NA; V gene: TRBV6-5; CDR3 length: 16; J gene: TRBJ2-1; CDR3 DNA: TGTGCCAGCAGTTACTCGGGGGCGGGCCGCCGATCAGAGCAGTTCTTC; CDR3 protein: CASSYSGAGRRSEQFF
clone size: once; D gene: NA; V gene: TRBV10-3; CDR3 length: 15; J gene: TRBJ1-2; CDR3 DNA: TGTGCCATCAGTGACTCGGGTTCCACTAACTATGGCTACACCTTC; CDR3 protein: CAISDSGSTNYGYTF
clone size: NA; D gene: NA; V gene: TRBV6-5; CDR3 length: 14; J gene: TRBJ1-2; CDR3 DNA: TGTGCCAGCGGCCCGGGGTGGGGTAACTATGGCTACACCTTC; CDR3 protein: CASGPGWGNYGYTF
clone size: NA; D gene: TRBD2; V gene: TRBV11-2; CDR3 length: 15; J gene: TRBJ2-2; CDR3 DNA: TGTGCCAGCAGCTTAAGCGGGACGGTGACCGGGGAGCTGTTTTTT; CDR3 protein: CASSLSGTVTGELFF
clone size: NA; D gene: NA; V gene: TRBV11-2; CDR3 length: 15; J gene: TRBJ2-6; CDR3 DNA: TGTGCCAGCAGCTTCTTTAGCTCTGGGGCCAACGTCCTGACTTTC; CDR3 protein: CASSFFSSGANVLTF
clone size: NA; D gene: NA; V gene: TRBV25-1; CDR3 length: 16; J gene: TRBJ1-1; CDR3 DNA: TGTGCCAGCAGGCCTACAGCACGGTCCCCAAACACTGAAGCTTTCTTT; CDR3 protein: CASRPTARSPNTEAFF
clone size: NA; D gene: NA; V gene: TRBV11-2; CDR3 length: 14; J gene: TRBJ2-1; CDR3 DNA: TGTGCCAGCAGCTTGGGGCAGGCATACAATGAGCAGTTCTTC; CDR3 protein: CASSLGQAYNEQFF
clone size: few; D gene: TRBD2; V gene: TRBV29-1; CDR3 length: 13; J gene: TRBJ2-7; CDR3 DNA: TGCAGCGTTGCCGGCGGGAGAACCTACGAGCAGTACTTC; CDR3 protein: CSVAGGRTYEQYF
clone size: NA; D gene: TRBD1; V gene: TRBV28; CDR3 length: 14; J gene: TRBJ2-3; CDR3 DNA: TGTGCCAGCAGCTTGGACAGGGTAACAGATACGCAGTATTTT; CDR3 protein: CASSLDRVTDTQYF
clone size: NA; D gene: NA; V gene: TRBV4-3; CDR3 length: 15; J gene: TRBJ1-4; CDR3 DNA: TGCGCCAGCAGCCAGGCCGGGACTTATCCTGAAAAACTGTTTTTT; CDR3 protein: CASSQAGTYPEKLFF
clone size: NA; D gene: TRBD2; V gene: TRBV2; CDR3 length: 15; J gene: TRBJ2-1; CDR3 DNA: TGTGCCAGCAGTGTGAGGACTAGCGGGAGAAGTGAGCAGTTCTTC; CDR3 protein: CASSVRTSGRSEQFF
clone size: NA; D gene: TRBD1; V gene: TRBV10-3; CDR3 length: 16; J gene: TRBJ1-2; CDR3 DNA: TGTGCCATCAGTGGCCCCCCGGGACAGGGGGACTATGGCTACACCTTC; CDR3 protein: CAISGPPGQGDYGYTF
clone size: few; D gene: NA; V gene: TRBV4-1; CDR3 length: 12; J gene: TRBJ2-1; CDR3 DNA: TGCGCCAGCAGCCGCCTGGAGAATGAGCAGTTCTTC; CDR3 protein: CASSRLENEQFF
clone size: NA; D gene: NA; V gene: TRBV18; CDR3 length: 14; J gene: TRBJ2-1; CDR3 DNA: TGTGCCAGCTCACCACAAGCGGGCGTCAATGAGCAGTTCTTC; CDR3 protein: CASSPQAGVNEQFF
clone size: NA; D gene: NA; V gene: TRBV6-5; CDR3 length: 15; J gene: TRBJ2-1; CDR3 DNA: TGTGCCAGCAGGATAACAGGGATTACCTACAATGAGCAGTTCTTC; CDR3 protein: CASRITGITYNEQFF
clone size: NA; D gene: NA; V gene: TRBV5-4; CDR3 length: 15; J gene: TRBJ2-7; CDR3 DNA: TGTGCCAGCAGCTTGGACAGGGGTAGCGGCTACGAGCAGTACTTC; CDR3 protein: CASSLDRGSGYEQYF
clone size: NA; D gene: TRBD1; V gene: TRBV27; CDR3 length: 15; J gene: TRBJ1-1; CDR3 DNA: TGTGCCAGCAGTGCCCAAGGACAGGTTCGGACTGAAGCTTTCTTT; CDR3 protein: CASSAQGQVRTEAFF
clone size: NA; D gene: NA; V gene: TRBV7-2; CDR3 length: 16; J gene: TRBJ2-2; CDR3 DNA: TGTGCCAGCAGCTTGTTTAGTCGACACAACACCGGGGAGCTGTTTTTT; CDR3 protein: CASSLFSRHNTGELFF
clone size: NA; D gene: TRBD1; V gene: TRBV27; CDR3 length: 18; J gene: TRBJ1-2; CDR3 DNA: TGTGCCAGCAGTTTCCTACCGACAAGGACAGGAACCCACTATGGCTACACCTTC; CDR3 protein: CASSFLPTRTGTHYGYTF
clone size: NA; D gene: NA; V gene: TRBV7-8; CDR3 length: 12; J gene: TRBJ2-3; CDR3 DNA: TGTGCCAGCAGCTTATTATCTGATACGCAGTATTTT; CDR3 protein: CASSLLSDTQYF
clone size: few; D gene: TRBD1; V gene: TRBV5-1; CDR3 length: 14; J gene: TRBJ1-4; CDR3 DNA: TGCGCCAGCAGCTTCGGGACAGGGAGTGAAAAACTGTTTTTT; CDR3 protein: CASSFGTGSEKLFF
clone size: NA; D gene: TRBD1; V gene: TRBV12-5; CDR3 length: 14; J gene: TRBJ2-1; CDR3 DNA: TGTGCTAGTGGTTTGGTACCCCCGGGACAGGGGCAGTTCTTC; CDR3 protein: CASGLVPPGQGQFF
clone size: NA; D gene: NA; V gene: TRBV14; CDR3 length: 13; J gene: TRBJ2-7; CDR3 DNA: TGTGCCAGCAGCCAAGATCGAGGCGTCGAGCAGTACTTC; CDR3 protein: CASSQDRGVEQYF
clone size: once; D gene: NA; V gene: TRBV27; CDR3 length: 14; J gene: TRBJ2-3; CDR3 DNA: TGTGCCAGCAGAAAGGGACTTTTCACAGATACGCAGTATTTT; CDR3 protein: CASRKGLFTDTQYF
clone size: NA; D gene: NA; V gene: TRBV6-2/TRBV6-3; CDR3 length: 14; J gene: TRBJ2-5; CDR3 DNA: TGTGCCAGCAGTCGGGGAGGCGGCCAAGAGACCCAGTACTTC; CDR3 protein: CASSRGGGQETQYF
clone size: NA; D gene: TRBD1; V gene: TRBV27; CDR3 length: 14; J gene: TRBJ1-2; CDR3 DNA: TGTGCCAGCAGTTTAGGACAGGGTTCGAGCGGCTACACCTTC; CDR3 protein: CASSLGQGSSGYTF
clone size: few; D gene: NA; V gene: TRBV18; CDR3 length: 15; J gene: TRBJ2-7; CDR3 DNA: TGTGCCAGCTCACCACTGGCAGGGGTTACCTACGAGCAGTACTTC; CDR3 protein: CASSPLAGVTYEQYF
clone size: NA; D gene: TRBD2; V gene: TRBV28; CDR3 length: 16; J gene: TRBJ2-5; CDR3 DNA: TGTGCCAGCAGTTCGTACACTAGCGGGGGACAAGAGACCCAGTACTTC; CDR3 protein: CASSSYTSGGQETQYF
clone size: NA; D gene: TRBD1; V gene: TRBV6-5; CDR3 length: 15; J gene: TRBJ2-7; CDR3 DNA: TGTGCCAGCAGTCCCGGGACAGGGATACTCTACGAGCAGTACTTC; CDR3 protein: CASSPGTGILYEQYF
clone size: NA; D gene: TRBD1; V gene: TRBV5-6; CDR3 length: 14; J gene: TRBJ1-2; CDR3 DNA: TGTGCCAGCAGCCCAAGGACAGGGGTCTTCGCCTACACCTTC; CDR3 protein: CASSPRTGVFAYTF
clone size: NA; D gene: TRBD2; V gene: TRBV4-2; CDR3 length: 15; J gene: TRBJ2-7; CDR3 DNA: TGTGCCAGCAGCCAAGCGACTAGCGGCTCCTACGAGCAGTACTTC; CDR3 protein: CASSQATSGSYEQYF
clone size: NA; D gene: TRBD1; V gene: TRBV19; CDR3 length: 14; J gene: TRBJ2-5; CDR3 DNA: TGTGCCAGTAGTCATACAGGGGGCCGGGAGACCCAGTACTTC; CDR3 protein: CASSHTGGRETQYF
clone size: NA; D gene: TRBD2; V gene: TRBV4-2; CDR3 length: 22; J gene: TRBJ2-3; CDR3 DNA: TGTGCCAGCAGCCCCCTGGGACTAGCGGGCCAGTTTTCAACCTCGGGGACAGATACGCAGTATTTT; CDR3 protein: CASSPLGLAGQFSTSGTDTQYF
clone size: NA; D gene: TRBD2; V gene: TRBV20-1; CDR3 length: 17; J gene: TRBJ2-1; CDR3 DNA: TGCAGTGCTAGTTCTAGCGGGAGGATAAGCTCCTACAATGAGCAGTTCTTC; CDR3 protein: CSASSSGRISSYNEQFF
clone size: NA; D gene: NA; V gene: TRBV5-1; CDR3 length: 14; J gene: TRBJ2-7; CDR3 DNA: TGCGCCAGCAGCCTCGGGGAGGCGGGATACGAGCAGTACTTC; CDR3 protein: CASSLGEAGYEQYF
clone size: NA; D gene: NA; V gene: TRBV6-2/TRBV6-3; CDR3 length: 13; J gene: TRBJ1-1; CDR3 DNA: TGTGCCAGCAGTTACTCCTTGACAGGTGAAGCTTTCTTT; CDR3 protein: CASSYSLTGEAFF
clone size: NA; D gene: NA; V gene: TRBV5-1; CDR3 length: 15; J gene: TRBJ2-2; CDR3 DNA: TGCGCCAGCAGCTTGGGACAGCCCTCAACCGGGGAGCTGTTTTTT; CDR3 protein: CASSLGQPSTGELFF
clone size: NA; D gene: NA; V gene: TRBV5-1; CDR3 length: 15; J gene: TRBJ2-6; CDR3 DNA: TGCGCCAGCAGCTTCGGGGGTTCTGGGGCCAACGTCCTGACTTTC; CDR3 protein: CASSFGGSGANVLTF
clone size: NA; D gene: NA; V gene: TRBV10-2; CDR3 length: 13; J gene: TRBJ1-1; CDR3 DNA: TGCGCCAGCAGTGAAGTGGGAGACGGTGAAGCTTTCTTT; CDR3 protein: CASSEVGDGEAFF
clone size: NA; D gene: TRBD1; V gene: TRBV19; CDR3 length: 13; J gene: TRBJ1-1; CDR3 DNA: TGTGCCAGTAGTACCCGACAGGGGACTGAAGCTTTCTTT; CDR3 protein: CASSTRQGTEAFF
clone size: once; D gene: NA; V gene: TRBV19; CDR3 length: 15; J gene: TRBJ2-7; CDR3 DNA: TGTGCCAGCACGATACAGGGTGGGAGCTCCTACGAGCAGTACTTC; CDR3 protein: CASTIQGGSSYEQYF
clone size: NA; D gene: TRBD2; V gene: TRBV2; CDR3 length: 16; J gene: TRBJ2-1; CDR3 DNA: TGTGCCAGCAGGGGGACTAGCGGGAACACCTACAATGAGCAGTTCTTC; CDR3 protein: CASRGTSGNTYNEQFF
clone size: NA; D gene: TRBD1; V gene: TRBV2; CDR3 length: 14; J gene: TRBJ1-6; CDR3 DNA: TGTGCCAGCAGGGCACAGGGGCTGGATTCACCCCTCCACTTT; CDR3 protein: CASRAQGLDSPLHF
clone size: NA; D gene: NA; V gene: TRBV20-1; CDR3 length: 13; J gene: TRBJ1-5; CDR3 DNA: TGCAGTGCTAGTGGTCAGGGTAATCAGCCCCAGCATTTT; CDR3 protein: CSASGQGNQPQHF
clone size: NA; D gene: NA; V gene: TRBV19; CDR3 length: 16; J gene: TRBJ2-5; CDR3 DNA: TGTGCCAGTAGTATAGATGCGGGCCGGAGACCAGAGACCCAGTACTTC; CDR3 protein: CASSIDAGRRPETQYF
clone size: once; D gene: NA; V gene: TRBV4-1; CDR3 length: 16; J gene: TRBJ2-1; CDR3 DNA: TGCGCCAGCAGCCAAGGGGTCGGGAGAGATATAAATGAGCAGTTCTTC; CDR3 protein: CASSQGVGRDINEQFF
clone size: NA; D gene: TRBD2; V gene: TRBV10-3; CDR3 length: 14; J gene: TRBJ2-3; CDR3 DNA: TGTGCCATCAGAATAGCGGGGTCCACAGATACGCAGTATTTT; CDR3 protein: CAIRIAGSTDTQYF